This is a list of T cell receptor beta chains from one sample in a study of TIL therapy for anti-PD-1-resistant metastatic lung cancer. Generated by immunoSEQ multiplex PCR, the TCRdb table keeps only in-frame clones and is missing some. The sample contains roughly 60,000 clones, less than 85% of which appear only once. Material: blood, obtained at baseline. The receptors originated from a person aged 25-80 years with non-small cell lung cancer. CDR3s include the opening cysteine and the closing phenylalanine or tryptophan. D genes are given only for firm matches. Clone sizes are given selectively: once, few, many, or a class where the clone is expanded.

V	J	D	size	CDR3	DNA
TRBV4-3	TRBJ2-1	-	-	CASSQALGRGGYSYNEQFF	TGCGCCAGCAGCCAAGCCCTGGGAAGGGGGGGTTATTCCTACAATGAGCAGTTCTTC
TRBV7-8	TRBJ1-5	-	-	CASSLDRNQPQHF	TGTGCCAGCAGCTTAGACCGCAATCAGCCCCAGCATTTT
TRBV10-1	TRBJ2-3	-	-	CASSESDLDTDTQYF	TGCGCCAGCAGTGAGTCGGACCTAGACACAGATACGCAGTATTTT
TRBV29-1	TRBJ2-7	TRBD1	-	CSVQNRQGSFEQYF	TGCAGCGTTCAGAACAGACAGGGGTCTTTCGAGCAGTACTTC
TRBV27	TRBJ2-5	TRBD2	-	CASRRISGTQTQYF	TGTGCCAGCAGGCGGATTAGCGGGACCCAGACCCAGTACTTC
TRBV7-2	TRBJ2-7	-	-	CASSVRDSSSYEQYF	TGTGCCAGCAGCGTCCGGGACTCGAGCTCCTACGAGCAGTACTTC
TRBV11-1	TRBJ2-7	-	-	CASSIYLGVYEQYF	TGTGCCAGCAGCATATACCTAGGGGTCTACGAGCAGTACTTC
TRBV29-1	TRBJ1-2	-	-	CSVSLGPGEIYGYTF	TGCAGCGTCTCACTGGGTCCAGGGGAAATCTATGGCTACACCTTC
TRBV6-6	TRBJ1-5	TRBD1	-	CASSIQGSQPQHF	TGTGCCAGCAGTATACAGGGGAGTCAGCCCCAGCATTTT
TRBV11-2	TRBJ2-3	TRBD1	-	CASSRTGSTDTQYF	TGTGCCAGCAGCCGGACAGGCTCCACAGATACGCAGTATTTT
TRBV6-5	TRBJ1-4	-	few	CASRETGKLNEKLFF	TGTGCCAGCAGAGAGACCGGGAAATTGAATGAAAAACTGTTTTTT
TRBV5-4	TRBJ2-6	-	-	CASSLVGSGANVLTF	TGTGCCAGCAGCTTGGTAGGGTCTGGGGCCAACGTCCTGACTTTC
TRBV5-6	TRBJ2-1	-	-	CASSLVTGASYNEQFF	TGTGCCAGCAGCTTGGTGACAGGAGCGTCCTACAATGAGCAGTTCTTC
TRBV6-1	TRBJ2-7	TRBD1	-	CASREMTGGANEQYF	TGTGCCAGCAGAGAAATGACAGGGGGGGCGAACGAGCAGTACTTC
TRBV5-1	TRBJ2-3	TRBD1	-	CASSLGQGSDTQYF	TGCGCCAGCAGCTTGGGACAGGGGTCCGATACGCAGTATTTT
TRBV30	TRBJ2-7	-	-	CAWSVLPEQIKYEQYF	TGTGCCTGGAGTGTACTTCCGGAACAAATAAAATACGAGCAGTACTTC
TRBV4-2	TRBJ2-5	-	-	CASSRDRQETQYF	TGTGCCAGCAGCCGCGACAGACAAGAGACCCAGTACTTC
TRBV10-3	TRBJ2-3	-	-	CAIRKPGHTDTQYF	TGTGCCATCAGAAAACCGGGGCACACAGATACGCAGTATTTT
TRBV30	TRBJ1-4	-	few	CAWNLDSRFEKLFF	TGTGCCTGGAACCTGGACAGCCGATTCGAAAAACTGTTTTTT
TRBV19	TRBJ1-1	-	few	CASSSGLGNTEAFF	TGTGCCAGTAGTTCAGGGTTGGGGAACACTGAAGCTTTCTTT
TRBV28	TRBJ1-5	-	-	CASSSLRSNQPQHF	TGTGCCAGCAGTTCCCTCCGCAGCAATCAGCCCCAGCATTTT
TRBV5-6	TRBJ1-2	-	once	CASSLSYYGYTF	TGTGCCAGCAGCCTCTCGTACTATGGCTACACCTTC
TRBV19	TRBJ1-2	TRBD1	-	CASTTGTGMEFSYGYTF	TGTGCCAGTACCACCGGGACAGGGATGGAGTTTAGCTATGGCTACACCTTC
TRBV25-1	TRBJ2-7	-	-	CASSPQVGQYYEQYF	TGTGCCAGCAGCCCCCAAGTAGGACAGTACTACGAGCAGTACTTC
TRBV19	TRBJ1-5	-	once	CASSVWAEYSNQPQHF	TGTGCCAGTAGTGTCTGGGCCGAATATAGCAATCAGCCCCAGCATTTT
TRBV27	TRBJ1-2	-	few	CASSPNRVGHYGYTF	TGTGCCAGCAGCCCAAACAGGGTCGGCCACTATGGCTACACCTTC
TRBV29-1	TRBJ1-2	TRBD1	-	CSATIGEGAYGYTF	TGCAGCGCCACGATAGGGGAGGGGGCCTATGGCTACACCTTC
TRBV10-3	TRBJ2-3	-	-	CAIGLAPGPDTQYF	TGTGCCATCGGGCTAGCCCCCGGACCAGATACGCAGTATTTT
TRBV7-2	TRBJ1-4	TRBD1	-	CASSRDRGVEKLFF	TGTGCCAGCAGCCGGGACAGGGGGGTTGAAAAACTGTTTTTT
TRBV7-2	TRBJ2-3	TRBD1	-	CASSAGTGSPTDTQYF	TGTGCCAGCAGCGCCGGGACAGGGAGTCCCACAGATACGCAGTATTTT
TRBV27	TRBJ1-6	TRBD1	-	CASSVTGQFLSPLHF	TGTGCCAGCAGCGTAACGGGACAGTTTTTGTCACCCCTCCACTTT
TRBV28	TRBJ1-1	-	-	CASSFSRGSMNTEAFF	TGTGCCAGCAGTTTTTCGAGGGGTTCAATGAACACTGAAGCTTTCTTT